The following is a T cell receptor (beta chain) sequence with its context. Its antigen is not identified. The ends lost 3 bases at V and 5 bases at J; junction bases unmatched: 5. This CDR3 has 13 residues. The germline V gene encodes CDR1 SQVTM and CDR2 ANQGSEA. The data originate from a study of OX40 agonist ivuxolimab in advanced cancers. Study-level information: Eligibility admitted prior anti-PD-1, anti-PD-L1 or anti-CTLA-4 therapy; roughly 39% had some.

Points from the study as a whole: Several nonresponders also turned out to have low normalized T-cell clonal expansion. The study observed clonal expansion of CD4+ and CD8+ blood T cells by week 6 at 0.1 to 3.0 mg/kg.

Using immunoSEQ multiplex PCR, the repertoire was profiled, and TCRdb retains in-frame clones only, with some absent. The repertoire consists of more than 15,000 clones, with 78% occurring once and the leading ten covering over 25%. The chain employs TRBV29-1 and TRBJ1-2; 8 bases line up with TRBD1. This clonotype was obtained from an adult with an advanced solid tumor such as melanoma, head and neck, liver or kidney cancer. The sample here was CD4+ or CD8+ T cells sorted from blood, taken in a trial of the OX40 agonist ivuxolimab. The CDR3, as DNA: TGCAGCGTTGAGAGGCAGGGGGCTTATGGCTACACCTTC. Translation: CSVERQGAYGYTF.